The clone carrying this T cell receptor (beta chain) came up once. Sequencing was performed with immunoSEQ multiplex PCR; in TCRdb, only in-frame clones are kept and a portion is missing. The sample lists 300,000 to 350,000 clones, 80% to 90% occurring once. These data are taken from a study of blood T cell repertoires in COVID-19. Across the study: COVID-19 samples from acute and convalescent phases originated in the United States, Italy and Spain.

Germline lookup yields CDR1 MNHEY and CDR2 SMNVEV (reference sequence). The CDR3 is made up of 13 amino acids. The V end lost 5 bases, the J end lost 3 bases, and 9 bases lay between the germline ends. Researchers sorted participants into cohorts using their self-reported clinical history. Material for sequencing was PBMCs or T cells enriched from blood (not recorded which). The rearrangement joins TRBV27 to TRBJ2-3; D is unclear. The TCR originated in a man between 25 and 39 years old who had recovered from COVID-19. The chain's CDR3 is CASSPDWTDTQYF. For the CDR3, the DNA is TGTGCCAGCAGTCCCGACTGGACAGATACGCAGTATTTT.